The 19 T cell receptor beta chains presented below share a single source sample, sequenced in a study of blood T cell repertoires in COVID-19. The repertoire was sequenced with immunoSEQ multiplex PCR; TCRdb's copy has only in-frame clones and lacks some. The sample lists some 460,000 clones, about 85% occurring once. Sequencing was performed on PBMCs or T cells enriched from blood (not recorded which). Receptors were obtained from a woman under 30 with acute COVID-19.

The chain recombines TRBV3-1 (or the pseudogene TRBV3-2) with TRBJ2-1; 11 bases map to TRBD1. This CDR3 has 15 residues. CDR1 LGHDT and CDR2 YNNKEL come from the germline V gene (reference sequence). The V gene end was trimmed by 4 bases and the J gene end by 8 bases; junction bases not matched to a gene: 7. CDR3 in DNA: TGTGCCAGCAGCCTGGGGACAGGGGGTTTCGATGAGCAGTTCTTC. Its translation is CASSLGTGGFDEQFF.

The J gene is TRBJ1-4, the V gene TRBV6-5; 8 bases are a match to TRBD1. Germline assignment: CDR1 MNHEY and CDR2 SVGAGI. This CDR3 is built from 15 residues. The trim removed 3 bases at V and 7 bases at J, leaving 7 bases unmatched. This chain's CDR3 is CASSYTQGAREKLFF. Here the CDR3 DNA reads TGTGCCAGCAGTTATACGCAGGGGGCGCGTGAAAAACTGTTTTTT.

Here the CDR3 DNA reads TGTGCCAGCAGTATGATGGGCCTCACCGGGGAGCTGTTTTTT. This codes for CASSMMGLTGELFF. The V and J genes are TRBV5-6 and TRBJ2-2; D call uncertain. Germline V CDR1 and CDR2: SGHDT, YYEEEE. CDR3 size: 14 residues. Trimming took 5 bases from V and 4 from J, leaving 12 bases between them.

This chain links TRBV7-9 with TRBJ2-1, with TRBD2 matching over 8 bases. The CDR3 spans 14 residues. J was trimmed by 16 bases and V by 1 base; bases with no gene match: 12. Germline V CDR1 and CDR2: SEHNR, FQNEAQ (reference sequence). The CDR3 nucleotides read TGTGCCAGCAGCTTAGTAATTTCTAGCGGGCTACGTTTCTTC. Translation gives CASSLVISSGLRFF.

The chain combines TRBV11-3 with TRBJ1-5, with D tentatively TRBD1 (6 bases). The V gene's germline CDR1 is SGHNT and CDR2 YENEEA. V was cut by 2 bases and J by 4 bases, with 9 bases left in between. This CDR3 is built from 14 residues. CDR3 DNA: TGTGCCAGCAGCTTACTTAGGGGGAATCAGCCCCAGCATTTT. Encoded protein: CASSLLRGNQPQHF.

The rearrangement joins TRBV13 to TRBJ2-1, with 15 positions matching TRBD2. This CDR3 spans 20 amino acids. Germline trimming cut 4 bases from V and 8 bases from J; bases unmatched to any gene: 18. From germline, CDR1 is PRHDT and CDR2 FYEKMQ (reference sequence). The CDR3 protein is CASSSKTGTSGGTVADEQFF. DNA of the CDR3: TGTGCCAGCAGCTCAAAGACCGGGACTAGCGGGGGGACTGTCGCGGATGAGCAGTTCTTC. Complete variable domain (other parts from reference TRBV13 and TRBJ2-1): AAGVIQSPRHLIKEKRETATLKCYPIPRHDTVYWYQQGPGQDPQFLISFYEKMQSDKGSIPDRFSAQQFSDYHSELNMSSLELGDSALYFCASSSKTGTSGGTVADEQFFGPGTRLTVL.

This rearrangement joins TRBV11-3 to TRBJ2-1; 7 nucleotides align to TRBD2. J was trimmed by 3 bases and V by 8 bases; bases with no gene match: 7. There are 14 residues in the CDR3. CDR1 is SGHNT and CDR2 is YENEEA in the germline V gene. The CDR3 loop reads CASSRSGGYNEQFF. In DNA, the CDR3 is TGTGCCAGCTCCAGATCGGGGGGCTACAATGAGCAGTTCTTC.

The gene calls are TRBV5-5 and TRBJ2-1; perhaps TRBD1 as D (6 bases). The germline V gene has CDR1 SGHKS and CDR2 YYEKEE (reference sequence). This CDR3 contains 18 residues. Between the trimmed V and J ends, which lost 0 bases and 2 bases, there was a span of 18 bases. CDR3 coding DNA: TGTGCCAGCAGCTTGGGGTTTTTAGTCAGGACAGCCTACAATGAGCAGTTCTTC. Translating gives CASSLGFLVRTAYNEQFF.

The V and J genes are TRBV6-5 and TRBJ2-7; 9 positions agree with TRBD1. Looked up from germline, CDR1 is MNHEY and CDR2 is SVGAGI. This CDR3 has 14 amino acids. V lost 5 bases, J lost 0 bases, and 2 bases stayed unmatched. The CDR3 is CASSRDRASYEQYF. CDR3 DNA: TGTGCCAGCAGTCGGGACAGGGCCTCCTACGAGCAGTACTTC.

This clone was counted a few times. As DNA, the CDR3 is TGTGCCAGCAGCTTCTTCACGCCGGGGAAATGGACCGGGGAGCTGTTTTTT. Protein: CASSFFTPGKWTGELFF. The V call is TRBV7-9, the J call TRBJ2-2; D might be TRBD2 (5 bases). V shed 3 bases and J shed 5 bases, with 19 bases lying between them. This CDR3 contains 17 residues. The germline V gene has CDR1 SEHNR and CDR2 FQNEAQ (reference sequence).

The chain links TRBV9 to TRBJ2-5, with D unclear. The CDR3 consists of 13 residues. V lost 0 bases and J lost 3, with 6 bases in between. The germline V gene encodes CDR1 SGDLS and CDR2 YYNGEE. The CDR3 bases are TGTGCCAGCAGCGTAGGTCAGAAAGAGACCCAGTACTTC. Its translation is CASSVGQKETQYF.

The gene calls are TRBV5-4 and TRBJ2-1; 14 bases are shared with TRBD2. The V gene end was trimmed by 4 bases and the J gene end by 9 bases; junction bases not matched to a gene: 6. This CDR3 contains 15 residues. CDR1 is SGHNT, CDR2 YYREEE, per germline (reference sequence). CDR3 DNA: TGTGCCAGCAGCCCCGGGACTAGCGGGAGAACTGAGCAGTTCTTC. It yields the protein CASSPGTSGRTEQFF.

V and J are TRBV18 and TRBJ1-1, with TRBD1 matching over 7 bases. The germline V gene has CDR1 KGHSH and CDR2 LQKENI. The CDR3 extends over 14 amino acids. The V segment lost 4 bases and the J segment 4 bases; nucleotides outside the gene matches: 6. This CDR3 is CASSQRQGTTEAFF. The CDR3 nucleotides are TGTGCCAGCTCACAGCGACAGGGAACCACTGAAGCTTTCTTT.

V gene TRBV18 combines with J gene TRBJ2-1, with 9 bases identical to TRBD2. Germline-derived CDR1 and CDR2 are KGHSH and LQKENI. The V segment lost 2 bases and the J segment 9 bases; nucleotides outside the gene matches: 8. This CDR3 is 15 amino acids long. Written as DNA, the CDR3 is TGTGCCAGCTCACCAGGGATAGCGGGAGAGGGTGAGCAGTTCTTC. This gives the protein CASSPGIAGEGEQFF.

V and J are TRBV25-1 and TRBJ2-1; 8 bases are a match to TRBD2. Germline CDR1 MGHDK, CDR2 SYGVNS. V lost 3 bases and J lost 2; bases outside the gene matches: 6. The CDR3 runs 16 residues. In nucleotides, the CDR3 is TGTGCCAGCAGTGATCCGGTGACTAGCGCCTACAATGAGCAGTTCTTC. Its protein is CASSDPVTSAYNEQFF.

CDR3 nucleotide sequence: TGTGCCAGCAGGGGACAGAGTGGCAATCAGCCCCAGCATTTT. This encodes CASRGQSGNQPQHF. The chain employs TRBV6-5 and TRBJ1-5, with 7 bases that match TRBD1. Germline V gene sequence: CDR1 MNHEY, CDR2 SVGAGI. Trimming removed 6 bases from V and 2 bases from J; junction bases left unmatched: 4. The CDR3 covers 14 residues.

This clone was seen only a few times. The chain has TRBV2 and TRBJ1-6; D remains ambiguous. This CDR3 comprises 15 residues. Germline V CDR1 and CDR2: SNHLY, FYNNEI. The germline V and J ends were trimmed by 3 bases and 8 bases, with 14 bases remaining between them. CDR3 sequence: CASSDGEGGDSPLHF. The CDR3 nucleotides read TGTGCCAGCAGTGACGGGGAGGGCGGTGATTCACCCCTCCACTTT.

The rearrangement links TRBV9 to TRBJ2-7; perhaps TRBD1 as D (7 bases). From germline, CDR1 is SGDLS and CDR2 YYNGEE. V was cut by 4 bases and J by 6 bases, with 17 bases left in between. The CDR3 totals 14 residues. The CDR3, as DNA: TGTGCCAGCAGCCCTAGACAGGGACTCGGCGAGCAGTACTTC. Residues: CASSPRQGLGEQYF.

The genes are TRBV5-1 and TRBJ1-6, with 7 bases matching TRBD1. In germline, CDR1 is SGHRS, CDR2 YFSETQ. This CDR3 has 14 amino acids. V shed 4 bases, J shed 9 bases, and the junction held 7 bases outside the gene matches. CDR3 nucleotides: TGCGCCAGCAGCCCCGACAGGGAGGTTTCACCCCTCCACTTT. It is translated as CASSPDREVSPLHF. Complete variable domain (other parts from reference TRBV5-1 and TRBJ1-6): KAGVTQTPRYLIKTRGQQVTLSCSPISGHRSVSWYQQTPGQGLQFLFEYFSETQRNKGNFPGRFSGRQFSNSRSEMNVSTLELGDSALYLCASSPDREVSPLHFGNGTRLTVT.